Listed below are T cell receptor beta chains from one sample, sequenced in a study of cytomegalovirus exposure and HLA in healthy donors. Only in-frame clones appear in the TCRdb table, and some are missing; sequencing was by immunoSEQ multiplex PCR. This table has fewer than 250,000 clones, approximately 70% appearing once. Sequencing input: PBMCs. The source of these receptors is a young woman in good health and CMV-seropositive. Each CDR3 is given with its conserved first and last residue. D genes are given only for firm matches. Size is stated for part of the rows, as once, few or many counts, or as a class when the clone is expanded.

clone_size	v_call	j_call	d_call	cdr3_nt	cdr3_aa
NA	TRBV28	TRBJ1-4	TRBD1	TGTGCCAGCAGCCCGGGACAGGGATTCGAAAAACTGTTTTTT	CASSPGQGFEKLFF
NA	TRBV4-1	TRBJ2-7	NA	TGCGCCAGCAGCCAAGATGGGCAGCAGTACTTC	CASSQDGQQYF
NA	TRBV5-1	TRBJ2-7	TRBD1	TGCGCCAGCAGCCAACCTACAGGGGGCGGCGAGCAGTACTTC	CASSQPTGGGEQYF
NA	TRBV28	TRBJ2-7	NA	TGTGCCAGCAGTTCGCCCACTAGAGACTACGAGCAGTACTTC	CASSSPTRDYEQYF
NA	TRBV9	TRBJ2-5	TRBD1	TGTGCCAGCAGCGTAGAGGGGGCCTCGCTGGGGGAGACCCAGTACTTC	CASSVEGASLGETQYF
once	TRBV19	TRBJ2-2	TRBD2	TGTGCCAGTAGTATCATGAGACTAGCGGAAACCGGGGAGCTGTTTTTT	CASSIMRLAETGELFF
once	TRBV5-1	TRBJ2-7	TRBD1	TGCGCCAGCAGGCAGGGGGTGAATACAGCCTACGAGCAGTACTTC	CASRQGVNTAYEQYF
NA	TRBV6-5	TRBJ1-1	TRBD1	TGTGCCAGCAGCAGCGACAGGGGGCGAAGCACTGAAGCTTTCTTT	CASSSDRGRSTEAFF
NA	TRBV10-1	TRBJ1-4	NA	TGCGCCAGCAGGGAAAAAAACAGGGATGAAAAACTGTTTTTT	CASREKNRDEKLFF
NA	TRBV2	TRBJ2-7	TRBD2	TGTGCCAGCAGTGATGGAAGCGGGAGCCGGGGGTACTTC	CASSDGSGSRGYF
few	TRBV7-9	TRBJ2-1	TRBD2	TGTGCCAGCAGCTTAGGGACTAGCGGCAACAATGAGCAGTTCTTC	CASSLGTSGNNEQFF
NA	TRBV7-9	TRBJ2-7	NA	TGTGCCAGCAGCCCTCCTCACTTGGGGCAGTACGAGCAGTACTTC	CASSPPHLGQYEQYF
NA	TRBV27	TRBJ1-1	TRBD1	TGTGCCAGCGGAATTACAGGGGTTGGCACTGAAGCTTTCTTT	CASGITGVGTEAFF
NA	TRBV6-1	TRBJ2-5	TRBD1	TGTGCCAGCAGTGAAGATCAGAGACAGGGGGCCCAGTACTTC	CASSEDQRQGAQYF
NA	TRBV18	TRBJ2-5	TRBD2	TGTGCCAGCTCCCTGGCTAGCGGGAAAGAGACCCAGTACTTC	CASSLASGKETQYF
few	TRBV4-1	TRBJ1-1	NA	TGCGCCAGCAGCCAAACAGGGAATGAAGCTTTCTTT	CASSQTGNEAFF
NA	TRBV9	TRBJ2-7	NA	TGTGCCAGCAGCGTAGCTTCCCGTAACTACGAGCAGTACTTC	CASSVASRNYEQYF
few	TRBV6-5	TRBJ2-7	NA	TGTGCCAGCAGTCCCCACTACGAGCAGTACTTC	CASSPHYEQYF
NA	TRBV7-9	TRBJ2-1	NA	TGTGCCAGCAGCTTACTAGAGGTCTCCTACAATGAGCAGTTCTTC	CASSLLEVSYNEQFF
few	TRBV7-9	TRBJ1-5	NA	TGTGCCAGCAGCTTAGGGGCCCCGGGCAATCAGCCCCAGCATTTT	CASSLGAPGNQPQHF
NA	TRBV5-1	TRBJ1-3	NA	TGCGCCAGCAGCGGGGGACTGTGCTCTGGAAACACCATATATTTT	CASSGGLCSGNTIYF
NA	TRBV7-9	TRBJ1-1	NA	TGTGCCAGCAGCCTAGATGGGGCTTGGGGCACTGAAGCTTTCTTT	CASSLDGAWGTEAFF
NA	TRBV5-1	TRBJ2-3	NA	TGCGCCAGCAGCCCGCAAACTAGCACAGATACGCAGTATTTT	CASSPQTSTDTQYF
few	TRBV5-6	TRBJ2-5	NA	TGTGCCAGCAGACCAGGCAGGGGAGCCCAGTACTTC	CASRPGRGAQYF
NA	TRBV18	TRBJ2-2	TRBD2	TGTGCCAGCTCACCAATTGCGACTAGCGGGAGTACCACCGGGGAGCTGTTTTTT	CASSPIATSGSTTGELFF